This T cell receptor (beta chain) was observed in a study of cytomegalovirus exposure and HLA in healthy donors. Overall study results and limits: In an earlier analysis, most TCR beta V segments were productive about 87% or about 30% of the time. After further analysis at a later stage, roughly 15,000 TCR beta sequences were associated with HLA alleles at 0.05 false discovery rate. Donors belonging to an Asian-associated ancestry cluster reportedly showed fewer N-insertions in productive TCRs than the approximately 640-donor mean, according to what a later analysis found. Most sequenced TCRs were rare (though some public TCRs occurred in many donors).

The PCR used 60 Vbeta and 13 Jbeta primers. Clones were read by immunoSEQ multiplex PCR, and TCRdb kept only the in-frame ones, dropping some. The table has about 150,000 clones, 60% to 85% seen once; the top ten hold under 4.5%. Trimming removed 1 base at V and 8 bases at J, with 6 bases between. The V gene's germline CDR1 is SGHVS and CDR2 FNYEAQ. CDR3 length: 13 amino acids. A single count supports this clone. Its antigen is currently unknown. The V and J genes are TRBV7-6 and TRBJ1-6; TRBD1 is a possible D gene (6 bases). This clonotype was obtained from a woman aged 40 to 50 in good health and CMV-seronegative. The sequencing sample was made of PBMCs. The CDR3 protein is CASSLDRDSPLHF. DNA of the CDR3: TGTGCCAGCAGCTTAGACAGGGATTCACCCCTCCACTTT. Combining the CDR3 with reference TRBV7-6 and TRBJ1-6 gives the whole variable domain GAGVSQSPRYKVTKRGQDVALRCDPISGHVSLYWYRQALGQGPEFLTYFNYEAQQDKSGLPNDRFSAERPEGSISTLTIQRTEQRDSAMYRCASSLDRDSPLHFGNGTRLTVT.